This T cell receptor beta chain was observed in a study of Ad26.COV2.S vaccination and SARS-CoV-2 variants. In the case of this clone: Antigen unknown.

Treatment in this sample: 19 received Ad26.COV2.S at low or high dose, single or two shots; several received placebo; per-sample allocation not given. At day 63 after the first vaccine or placebo injection, samples were drawn. Only in-frame clones appear in the TCRdb table, and some are missing; sequencing was by immunoSEQ multiplex PCR. The table shows fewer than 500,000 clones, with 75% to 95% occurring only once. CDR3 length equals 17 residues. Trimming removed 1 base from V and 2 bases from J, with 15 bases in between. Germline V gene data show CDR1 as PRHDT and CDR2 as FYEKMQ (reference sequence). Study results and limitations: The TCR breadth and depth analyses may have understated or missed part of the total T cell responses.

The sequence was obtained from a person aged 18-60 years who received the Ad26.COV2.S COVID-19 vaccine or a placebo. The sample in question was peripheral blood, obtained in a trial of Ad26.COV2.S vaccine versus placebo. The J gene is TRBJ2-1, the V gene TRBV13; a weak D match, TRBD2 (5 bases). Here the CDR3 reads CASSLVAPGSPYNEQFF. In nucleotides, the CDR3 is TGTGCCAGCAGCTTAGTTGCCCCGGGGAGTCCCTACAATGAGCAGTTCTTC.